This TCR beta chain was profiled in a study of T-cell memory formation after mild COVID-19. Study-wide results and caveats: Clones contracting day 15 to 85 were balanced CD4/CD8; later expanders leaned CD4+.

Trimming cost V 1 base and J 6 bases, with 10 bases left between them. Germline V gives CDR1 LNHNV, CDR2 YYDKDF (reference sequence). This CDR3 is built from 14 residues. After 5'RACE with constant-segment primers, TCR alpha and TCR beta cDNA libraries carrying sample barcodes and UMIs were obtained. TCRdb re-analysed the 5' RACE reads in MiXCR, keeping a single row per CDR3 protein. The sample contains 400,000 or so distinct CDR3 sequences, 20% of which appear only once. With regard to this clonotype: The antigen remains undetermined.

Material: PBMCs or a T cell subset sorted from them (not recorded which). The V gene is TRBV15, the J gene TRBJ2-1; D remains unclear. The sequence was collected from an adult woman who had mild COVID-19 (a few samples of this study predate the infection). Cell type and time point are not known. CDR3 protein: CATSRAQRVNEQFF. The CDR3 DNA sequence: TGTGCCACCAGCAGAGCTCAGCGAGTCAATGAGCAGTTCTTC.